The 28 T cell receptor beta chains given below trace back to one sample, sequenced in a study of cytomegalovirus exposure and HLA in healthy donors. The PCR used 60 Vbeta and 13 Jbeta primers. The table came from immunoSEQ multiplex PCR; TCRdb's copy has only in-frame clones and leaves some out. The sample yields about 150,000 clones, approximately 88% seen once. Input material: PBMCs. Receptor source: a woman between 40 and 50 years old in good health and CMV-seronegative.

This clone was recorded only once. The rearrangement joins TRBV7-9 to TRBJ2-5; D may be TRBD2 (5 bases). V gave up 2 bases and J gave up 4 bases, with 11 bases separating them. Germline-derived CDR1 and CDR2 are SEHNR and FQNEAQ (reference sequence). The CDR3 extends over 14 amino acids. CDR3: CASSLLSGRETQYF. CDR3 sequence (DNA): TGTGCCAGCAGCTTATTGTCGGGAAGAGAGACCCAGTACTTC.

CDR3 amino acids: CASSLAGLDTQYF. The CDR3 DNA reads as TGCGCCAGCAGTCTAGCGGGATTAGATACGCAGTATTTT. The chain uses TRBV10-2 and TRBJ2-3; 9 positions agree with TRBD2. This CDR3 has 13 residues. J lost 5 bases, V lost 5 bases, and 2 bases had no gene match. Germline CDR1 reads WSHSY; CDR2 reads SAAADI.

In its sample, this clone was seen a few times. The rearrangement joins TRBV5-4 to TRBJ2-6; D remains ambiguous. V lost 2 bases and J lost 0, with 6 bases in between. Germline CDR1 is SGHNT and CDR2 is YYREEE (reference sequence). The CDR3 extends over 15 amino acids. The CDR3 is CASSLELSGANVLTF. Here the CDR3 DNA reads TGTGCCAGCAGCTTAGAGCTCTCTGGGGCCAACGTCCTGACTTTC.

V is TRBV27 and J is TRBJ2-3; the match to TRBD1 covers 7 bases. The CDR3 consists of 15 residues. CDR1 MNHEY and CDR2 SMNVEV come from the germline V gene (reference sequence). With 4 bases clipped from V and 2 bases from J, the junction kept 6 bases outside the gene matches. CDR3 bases: TGTGCCAGCAGTTGGGTACAGGGGAACACAGATACGCAGTATTTT. It specifies CASSWVQGNTDTQYF.

This clone was recorded a few times. V gene TRBV5-8 combines with J gene TRBJ2-3, with D possibly being TRBD1 (6 bases). V was clipped by 5 bases and J by 0 bases, with 22 bases between them. This CDR3 spans 18 amino acids. CDR1 is SGHTS, CDR2 YDEGEE, per germline. CDR3 nucleotides: TGTGCCAGCAGAAAAACAGGGTTTGGAGATAAAAGCACAGATACGCAGTATTTT. This gives the protein CASRKTGFGDKSTDTQYF.

This clone was recorded once. The chain joins TRBV5-1 to TRBJ1-2; the match to TRBD1 covers 10 bases. Trimming at V came to 2 bases and at J to 8 bases, leaving 3 bases not matched to a gene. The CDR3 consists of 13 residues. Germline CDR1 and CDR2: SGHRS and YFSETQ. CDR3 DNA: TGCGCCAGCAGCTTTGACAGGGGGCCCGGCTACACCTTC. It codes for CASSFDRGPGYTF.

The rearrangement uses TRBV5-1 and TRBJ2-5; TRBD2 matches 9 bases. The J call may be in error: the DNA end matches TRBJ2-7 better. This CDR3 spans 16 amino acids. CDR1 is SGHRS, CDR2 YFSETQ, per germline. This chain's CDR3 is CASSWGGLAGFYEQYF. CDR3 coding DNA: TGCGCCAGCAGTTGGGGGGGGCTAGCGGGATTTTACGAGCAGTACTTC.

A single count supports this clone. This chain links TRBV11-3 with TRBJ2-5, with TRBD2 identical over 10 bases. The CDR3 is made up of 16 amino acids. V shed 5 bases, J shed 4 bases, and the junction held 10 bases outside the gene matches. Germline loops: CDR1 SGHNT, CDR2 YENEEA. The CDR3: CASSRGLADSTETQYF. The CDR3 DNA sequence: TGTGCCAGCAGCCGAGGACTAGCGGACTCAACAGAGACCCAGTACTTC.

The chain joins TRBV28 to TRBJ1-5; tentative D call: TRBD1 (5 bases). The CDR3 contains 14 residues. V dropped 11 bases and J dropped 6 bases, with 20 bases sitting between them. CDR1 MDHEN and CDR2 SYDVKM come from the germline V gene. The CDR3 nucleotides read TGTGCCTATGGGGACTCAGGTGGGAGTCAGCCCCAGCATTTT. Its translation: CAYGDSGGSQPQHF.

The sample holds a few counts of this clone. This sample also contains other DNA sequences that code for the same CDR3. The chain couples TRBV7-9 to TRBJ1-1; D ambiguous. The CDR3 length is 13 residues. V dropped 1 base and J dropped 1 base, with 4 bases sitting between them. Looked up from germline, CDR1 is SEHNR and CDR2 is FQNEAQ (reference sequence). CDR3 nucleotides: TGTGCCAGCAGCTTAGGACAGAACACTGAAGCTTTCTTT. Translating it yields CASSLGQNTEAFF. Filled out from reference TRBV7-9 and TRBJ1-1, the complete variable domain reads DTGVSQNPRHKITKRGQNVTFRCDPISEHNRLYWYRQTLGQGPEFLTYFQNEAQLEKSRLLSDRFSAERPKGSFSTLEIQRTEQGDSAMYLCASSLGQNTEAFFGQGTRLTVV.

This sequence joins TRBV5-1 and TRBJ1-6; 8 nucleotides agree with TRBD1. With 5 bases clipped from V and 10 bases from J, the junction kept 8 bases outside the gene matches. There are 14 residues in the CDR3. Germline CDR1 and CDR2: SGHRS and YFSETQ. Written as DNA, the CDR3 is TGCGCCAGCAGTTCTGGACAGGGAGACTCACCCCTCCACTTT. This codes for CASSSGQGDSPLHF.

This rearrangement joins TRBV5-1 to TRBJ1-1; possible D gene TRBD1, 5 bases. The CDR3 has 14 amino acids. CDR1 is SGHRS and CDR2 is YFSETQ in the germline V gene. Trimming pared 1 base from V and 7 bases from J, leaving 14 bases between. The chain's CDR3 is CASSLQRGDLEAFF. CDR3 coding DNA: TGCGCCAGCAGCTTGCAGCGGGGGGACCTTGAAGCTTTCTTT.

V is TRBV4-1 and J is TRBJ1-1; possible D gene TRBD1, 6 bases. Trimming took 2 bases from V and 0 from J, leaving 16 bases between them. Germline V gene lookup returns CDR1 MGHRA and CDR2 YSYEKL. The CDR3 has 17 residues. CDR3 loop: CASSQISGARVNTEAFF. CDR3 bases: TGCGCCAGCAGCCAAATATCAGGGGCGCGGGTGAACACTGAAGCTTTCTTT.

This clone was seen only a few times. The chain carries TRBV6-5 and TRBJ2-3, with D hard to call. The V end was cut by 4 bases, the J end by 6 bases, with 5 bases between. CDR1 is MNHEY and CDR2 is SVGAGI in the germline V gene. The length of the CDR3 is 11 residues. The CDR3 region has the DNA TGTGCCAGCAGTTCGTCCGATACGCAGTATTTT. It codes for CASSSSDTQYF.

Details on this clone: The junction departs from germline at one end; a sequencing error may be responsible. The chain uses TRBV7-9 and TRBJ2-2; D uncertain. The CDR3 has 13 amino acids. Per germline, CDR1 SEHNR and CDR2 FQNEAQ (reference sequence). DNA of the CDR3: TGTTCCAGCAGCTTCAAACTCAAGGGGGAGCTGTTTTTT. This encodes CSSSFKLKGELFF.

This chain links TRBV27 with TRBJ2-5; 10 nucleotides agree with TRBD2. The trim removed 6 bases at V and 4 bases at J, leaving 11 bases unmatched. The CDR3 runs to 16 residues. Looked up from germline, CDR1 is MNHEY and CDR2 is SMNVEV (reference sequence). CDR3 in amino acids: CASRPWSSGSGETQYF. The CDR3 nucleotides read TGTGCCAGCAGGCCCTGGTCTAGCGGGAGCGGAGAGACCCAGTACTTC.

This chain joins TRBV27 and TRBJ2-1; 10 bases map to TRBD2. The germline V gene encodes CDR1 MNHEY and CDR2 SMNVEV (reference sequence). This CDR3 has 16 amino acids. Trimming took 5 bases from V and 8 from J; bases not matched to a gene: 12. In nucleotides, the CDR3 is TGTGCCAGCAGTAATCACGGGCTAGCGGGAGTCCATGAGCAGTTCTTC. The encoded protein is CASSNHGLAGVHEQFF.

The chain couples TRBV29-1 to TRBJ2-1; TRBD1 might be the D (5 bases). Trimming took off 1 base at V and 0 bases at J, with 13 bases between the two ends. Germline CDR1 reads SQVTM; CDR2 reads ANQGSEA. The CDR3 runs to 16 residues. The CDR3 sequence is CSVEGGGYGSYNEQFF. The DNA of the CDR3 is TGCAGCGTTGAAGGGGGCGGATACGGCTCCTACAATGAGCAGTTCTTC.

The chain carries TRBV5-6 and TRBJ1-2; D unclear. The germline V and J ends were trimmed by 3 bases and 3 bases, with 3 bases remaining between them. The V gene's germline CDR1 is SGHDT and CDR2 YYEEEE. CDR3 length: 11 residues. The CDR3 is CASSSYYGYTF. The DNA of the CDR3 is TGTGCCAGCAGCTCGTACTATGGCTACACCTTC.

The J gene is TRBJ2-7, the V gene TRBV4-1; D is undetermined. The germline V and J ends were trimmed by 0 bases and 2 bases, with 17 bases remaining between them. The CDR3 runs to 17 residues. Germline assignment: CDR1 MGHRA and CDR2 YSYEKL. Here the CDR3 reads CASSQDGLRRKPYEQYF. The CDR3 DNA reads as TGCGCCAGCAGCCAAGATGGGCTTCGCCGGAAACCCTACGAGCAGTACTTC.

This clone has just one count. The gene calls are TRBV9 and TRBJ2-1; no reliable D call. The CDR3 totals 16 residues. Trimming shortened V by 3 bases and J by 4 bases, and 17 bases separated the two germline ends. CDR1 is SGDLS, CDR2 YYNGEE, per germline. CDR3 amino acids: CASSGGSTLVYNEQFF. In DNA form, the CDR3 reads TGTGCCAGCAGCGGAGGTTCTACTTTGGTGTACAATGAGCAGTTCTTC.

The V and J genes are TRBV5-1 and TRBJ2-3; weak D call: TRBD2 (7 bases). V lost 4 bases and J lost 1, with 13 bases in between. This CDR3 contains 15 residues. CDR1 SGHRS and CDR2 YFSETQ come from the germline V gene. The CDR3 sequence is CASSPGGGGTDTQYF. Written as DNA, the CDR3 is TGCGCCAGCAGCCCCGGAGGGGGGGGCACAGATACGCAGTATTTT.

This clone showed up just a few times. CDR3 loop: CASRSNRLRFLNTEAFF. In DNA form, the CDR3 reads TGTGCCAGCAGATCCAACAGGCTTCGCTTTTTGAACACTGAAGCTTTCTTT. The chain couples TRBV27 to TRBJ1-1, with D maybe TRBD1 (5 bases). This CDR3 has 17 amino acids. V was shortened by 6 bases and J by 0 bases, with 20 bases between the two germline ends. The germline gives CDR1 MNHEY, CDR2 SMNVEV (reference sequence).

The V and J genes are TRBV21-1 and TRBJ2-7; no check of the table's D call, TRBD1, against the DNA was made. TRBV21-1 is given as a pseudogene. CDR3 length: 17 residues. CDR3 bases: TGTGCCAGCCGAAGGGGGGACAGGGGATATCACTGGCACGAGCAGTACTTC. Protein product: CASRRGDRGYHWHEQYF.

This clone was seen a handful of times. CDR3 nucleotides: TGTGCCAGCAGCTTTACTACTAGCGGCGCCTACGAGCAGTACTTC. Translating it yields CASSFTTSGAYEQYF. The rearrangement uses TRBV5-4 and TRBJ2-7; 8 bases are a match to TRBD2. CDR3 length equals 15 residues. CDR1 and CDR2 from the germline V gene are SGHNT and YYREEE (reference sequence). V lost 2 bases to trimming and J lost 2 bases; unmatched junction nucleotides: 6. The full variable domain, completed using reference TRBV5-4 and TRBJ2-7, is ETGVTQSPTHLIKTRGQQVTLRCSSQSGHNTVSWYQQALGQGPQFIFQYYREEENGRGNFPPRFSGLQFPNYSSELNVNALELDDSALYLCASSFTTSGAYEQYFGPGTRLTVT.

The gene calls are TRBV10-1 and TRBJ2-5; TRBD1 is a possible D gene (7 bases). CDR1 and CDR2 (germline): WNHNN, SYGVQD (reference sequence). V lost 6 bases to trimming and J lost 2 bases, with 10 bases between them. The CDR3 is 13 residues long. The CDR3 here is CASSAGQQETQYF. The CDR3 nucleotides read TGCGCCAGCAGCGCGGGACAGCAAGAGACCCAGTACTTC.

The genes are TRBV18 and TRBJ1-5, with D perhaps matching TRBD1 (5 bases). Per the germline V gene, CDR1 is KGHSH and CDR2 is LQKENI. V lost 2 bases and J lost 4, with 15 bases in between. CDR3 length: 16 amino acids. DNA of the CDR3: TGTGCCAGCTCACCATCTTCCAGACAGACTAATCAGCCCCAGCATTTT. It codes for CASSPSSRQTNQPQHF. The variable domain in full, with the rest retrieved from reference TRBV18 and TRBJ1-5, is NAGVMQNPRHLVRRRGQEARLRCSPMKGHSHVYWYRQLPEEGLKFMVYLQKENIIDESGMPKERFSAEFPKEGPSILRIQQVVRGDSAAYFCASSPSSRQTNQPQHFGDGTRLSIL.

The chain couples TRBV9 to TRBJ1-1; D remains unclear. The V end was cut by 1 base, the J end by 1 base, with 5 bases between. CDR3 size: 13 residues. Germline V gene lookup returns CDR1 SGDLS and CDR2 YYNGEE. CDR3 sequence reads: CASSVQQNTEAFF. In DNA form, the CDR3 reads TGTGCCAGCAGCGTACAACAGAACACTGAAGCTTTCTTT.